The text below deals with one T cell receptor beta chain. TCR beta CDR3 region amplification was performed from RNA transcripts. First-round RT-PCR of the TCR CDR3 relied on the HTBI primer set. TCRdb reprocessed the multiplex PCR reads via MiXCR and lists one record per CDR3 protein. The sample yields some 350,000 distinct CDR3 sequences, 20% to 30% seen once. This sample stems from a study of T cells in Graves' hyperthyroidism and ophthalmopathy. The study excluded patients with uncontrolled infection, other autoimmune disease, pregnancy or lactation. The V end lost 1 base, the J end lost 5 bases, and 11 bases lay between the germline ends. CDR3 size: 14 residues. CDR1 and CDR2 (germline): SGHAT, FQDESV (reference sequence).

V gene TRBV11-1 combines with J gene TRBJ1-1, with TRBD1 as a possible D gene (6 bases). Sample: blood. The clonotype comes from a man between 45 and 60 years old with Graves' hyperthyroidism. The CDR3 sequence is CASSLETGRTEAFF. The CDR3 DNA reads TGTGCCAGCAGCTTAGAAACAGGGAGGACTGAAGCTTTCTTT.